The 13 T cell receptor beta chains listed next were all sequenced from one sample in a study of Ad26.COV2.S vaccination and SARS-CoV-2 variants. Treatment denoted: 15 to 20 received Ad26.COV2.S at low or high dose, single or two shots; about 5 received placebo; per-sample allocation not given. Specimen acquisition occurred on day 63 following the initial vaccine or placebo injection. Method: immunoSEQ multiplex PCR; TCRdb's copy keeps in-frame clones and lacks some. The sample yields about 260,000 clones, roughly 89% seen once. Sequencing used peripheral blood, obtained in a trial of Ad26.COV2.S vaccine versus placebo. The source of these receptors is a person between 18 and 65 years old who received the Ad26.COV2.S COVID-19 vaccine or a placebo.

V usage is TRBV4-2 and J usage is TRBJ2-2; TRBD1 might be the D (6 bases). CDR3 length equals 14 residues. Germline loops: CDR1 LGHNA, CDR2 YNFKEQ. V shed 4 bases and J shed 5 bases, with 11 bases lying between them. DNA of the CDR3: TGTGCCAGCAGCCTGCCAGGGGATACCGGGGAGCTGTTTTTT. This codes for CASSLPGDTGELFF.

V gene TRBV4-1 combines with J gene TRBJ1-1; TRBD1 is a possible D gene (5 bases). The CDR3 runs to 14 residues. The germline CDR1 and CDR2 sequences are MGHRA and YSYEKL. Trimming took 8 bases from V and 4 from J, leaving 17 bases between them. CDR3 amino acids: CASGSVGEGTEAFF. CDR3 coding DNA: TGCGCCAGCGGCAGCGTGGGGGAGGGCACTGAAGCTTTCTTT.

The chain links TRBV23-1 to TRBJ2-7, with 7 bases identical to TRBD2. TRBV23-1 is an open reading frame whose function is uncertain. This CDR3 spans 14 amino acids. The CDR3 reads CKGGSDQYSYEQYV. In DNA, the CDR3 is TGTAAGGGCGGGAGCGACCAATATTCCTACGAGCAGTACGTC.

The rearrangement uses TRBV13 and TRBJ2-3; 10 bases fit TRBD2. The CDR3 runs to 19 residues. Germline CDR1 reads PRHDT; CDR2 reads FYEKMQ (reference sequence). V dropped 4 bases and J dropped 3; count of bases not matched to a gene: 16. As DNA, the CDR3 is TGTGCCAGCAGCTCAGCCGGGACTAGCGCAATTAGGGGAACAGATACGCAGTATTTT. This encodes CASSSAGTSAIRGTDTQYF.

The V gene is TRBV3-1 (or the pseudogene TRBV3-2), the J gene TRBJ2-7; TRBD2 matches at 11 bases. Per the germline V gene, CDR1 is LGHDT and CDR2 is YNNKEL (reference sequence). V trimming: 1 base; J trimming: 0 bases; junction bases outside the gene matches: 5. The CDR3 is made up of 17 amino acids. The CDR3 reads CASSQAPTSGGSYEQYV. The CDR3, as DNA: TGTGCCAGCAGCCAAGCCCCTACTAGCGGGGGCTCCTACGAGCAGTACGTC.

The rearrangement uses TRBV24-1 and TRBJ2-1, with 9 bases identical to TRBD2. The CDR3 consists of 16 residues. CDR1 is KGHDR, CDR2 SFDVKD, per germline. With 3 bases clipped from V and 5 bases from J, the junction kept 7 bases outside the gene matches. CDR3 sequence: CATSDISGSVNNEQFF. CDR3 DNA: TGTGCCACCAGTGATATTAGCGGGAGCGTAAACAATGAGCAGTTCTTC.

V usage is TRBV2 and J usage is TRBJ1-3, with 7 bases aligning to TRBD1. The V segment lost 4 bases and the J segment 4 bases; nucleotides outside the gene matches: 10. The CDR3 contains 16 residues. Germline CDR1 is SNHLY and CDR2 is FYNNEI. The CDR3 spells CASSGFDRADGNTIYF. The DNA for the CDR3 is TGTGCCAGCAGTGGATTTGACAGGGCTGACGGAAACACCATATATTTT.

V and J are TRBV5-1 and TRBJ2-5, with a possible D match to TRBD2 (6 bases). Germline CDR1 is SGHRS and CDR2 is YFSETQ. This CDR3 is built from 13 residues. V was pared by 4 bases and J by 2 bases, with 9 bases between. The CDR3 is CASSQAGQETQYF. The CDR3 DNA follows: TGCGCCAGCAGCCAGGCGGGGCAAGAGACCCAGTACTTC.

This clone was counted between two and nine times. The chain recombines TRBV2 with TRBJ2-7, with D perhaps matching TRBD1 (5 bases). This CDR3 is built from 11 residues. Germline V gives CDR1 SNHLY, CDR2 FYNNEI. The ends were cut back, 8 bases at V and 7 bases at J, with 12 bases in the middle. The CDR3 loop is CASLQVGEQYF. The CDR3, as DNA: TGTGCCAGCCTACAGGTGGGGGAGCAGTACTTC.

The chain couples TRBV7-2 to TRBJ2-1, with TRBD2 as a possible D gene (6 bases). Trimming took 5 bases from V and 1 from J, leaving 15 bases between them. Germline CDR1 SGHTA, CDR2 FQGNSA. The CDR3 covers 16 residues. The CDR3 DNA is TGTGCCAGCAGCCTTCCCCCGGGAGTTTCCTACAATGAGCAGTTCTTC. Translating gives CASSLPPGVSYNEQFF.

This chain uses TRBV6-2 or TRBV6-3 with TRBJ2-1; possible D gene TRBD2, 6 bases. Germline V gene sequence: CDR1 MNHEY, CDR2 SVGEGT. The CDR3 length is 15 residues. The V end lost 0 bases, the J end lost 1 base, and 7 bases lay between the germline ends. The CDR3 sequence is CASSYSGRSYNEQFF. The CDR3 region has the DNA TGTGCCAGCAGTTACTCAGGGAGGTCCTACAATGAGCAGTTCTTC.

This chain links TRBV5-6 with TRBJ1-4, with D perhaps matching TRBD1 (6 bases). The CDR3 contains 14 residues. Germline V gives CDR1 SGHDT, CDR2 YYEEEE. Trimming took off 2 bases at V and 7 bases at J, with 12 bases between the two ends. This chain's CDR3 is CASSLRGQIEKLFF. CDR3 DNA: TGTGCCAGCAGCTTACGGGGGCAGATTGAAAAACTGTTTTTT.

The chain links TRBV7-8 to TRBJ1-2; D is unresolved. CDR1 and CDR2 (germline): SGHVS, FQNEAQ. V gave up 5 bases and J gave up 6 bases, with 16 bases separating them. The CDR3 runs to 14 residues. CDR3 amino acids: CASSGKSGYDGYTF. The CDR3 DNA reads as TGTGCCAGCAGCGGGAAATCGGGGTACGATGGCTACACCTTC.